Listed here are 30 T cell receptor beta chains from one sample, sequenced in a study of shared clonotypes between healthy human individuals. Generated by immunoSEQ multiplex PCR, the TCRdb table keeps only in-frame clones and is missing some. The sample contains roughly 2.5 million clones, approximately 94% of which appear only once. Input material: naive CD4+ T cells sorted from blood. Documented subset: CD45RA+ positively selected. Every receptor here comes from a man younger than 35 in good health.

The chain's CDR3 is CASSLGQLSSTDTQYF. CDR3 in DNA: TGCGCCAGCAGCTTGGGACAGTTATCTAGCACAGATACGCAGTATTTT. This chain uses TRBV5-1 with TRBJ2-3; D possibly corresponds to TRBD1 (5 bases). From germline, CDR1 is SGHRS and CDR2 YFSETQ. The V gene lost 0 bases and the J gene lost 0 bases, with 11 bases spanning the gap. The CDR3 is made up of 16 amino acids.

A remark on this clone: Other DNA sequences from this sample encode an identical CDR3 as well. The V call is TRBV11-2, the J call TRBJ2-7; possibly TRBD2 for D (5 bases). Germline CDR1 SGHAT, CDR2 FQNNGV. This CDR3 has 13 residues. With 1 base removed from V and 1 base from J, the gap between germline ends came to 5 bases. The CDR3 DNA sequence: TGTGCCAGCAGCTTAGGAGGGTCCTACGAGCAGTACTTC. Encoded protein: CASSLGGSYEQYF.

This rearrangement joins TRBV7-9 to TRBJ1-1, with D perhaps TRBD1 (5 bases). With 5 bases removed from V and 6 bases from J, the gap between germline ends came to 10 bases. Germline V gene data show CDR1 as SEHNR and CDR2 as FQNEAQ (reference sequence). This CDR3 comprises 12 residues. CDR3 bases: TGTGCCAGCAGCCCCCAGGGCGCTGAAGCTTTCTTT. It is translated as CASSPQGAEAFF.

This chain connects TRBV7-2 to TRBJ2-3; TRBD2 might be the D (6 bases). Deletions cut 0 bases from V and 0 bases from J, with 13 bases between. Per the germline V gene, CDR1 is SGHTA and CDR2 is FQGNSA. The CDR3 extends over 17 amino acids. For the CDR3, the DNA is TGTGCCAGCAGCTTAGCGTTCGATAGCGGTAGCACAGATACGCAGTATTTT. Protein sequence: CASSLAFDSGSTDTQYF.

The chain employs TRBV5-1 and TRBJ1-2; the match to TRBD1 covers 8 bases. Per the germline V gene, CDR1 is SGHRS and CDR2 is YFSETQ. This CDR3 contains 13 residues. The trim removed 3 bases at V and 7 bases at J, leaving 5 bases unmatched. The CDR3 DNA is TGCGCCAGCAGCTGGACAGGGACTAGTGGCTACACCTTC. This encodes CASSWTGTSGYTF.

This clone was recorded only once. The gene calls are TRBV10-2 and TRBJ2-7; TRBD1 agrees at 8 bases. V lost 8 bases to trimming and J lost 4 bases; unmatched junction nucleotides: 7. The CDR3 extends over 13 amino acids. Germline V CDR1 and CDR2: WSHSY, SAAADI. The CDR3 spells CASQGASGYEQYF. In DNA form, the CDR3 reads TGCGCCAGCCAGGGGGCTAGTGGGTACGAGCAGTACTTC.

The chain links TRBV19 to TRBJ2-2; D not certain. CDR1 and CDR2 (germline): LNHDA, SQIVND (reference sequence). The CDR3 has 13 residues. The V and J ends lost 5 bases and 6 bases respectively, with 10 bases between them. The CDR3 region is CASSELKAGELFF. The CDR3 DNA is TGTGCCAGTAGTGAATTGAAGGCCGGGGAGCTGTTTTTT.

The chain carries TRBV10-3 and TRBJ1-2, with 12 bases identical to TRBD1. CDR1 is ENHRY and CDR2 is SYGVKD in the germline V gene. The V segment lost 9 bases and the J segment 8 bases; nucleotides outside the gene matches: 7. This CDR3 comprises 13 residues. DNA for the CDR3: TGTGCCATGGGACAGGGGGCGAAGGGAGGCTACACCTTC. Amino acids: CAMGQGAKGGYTF.

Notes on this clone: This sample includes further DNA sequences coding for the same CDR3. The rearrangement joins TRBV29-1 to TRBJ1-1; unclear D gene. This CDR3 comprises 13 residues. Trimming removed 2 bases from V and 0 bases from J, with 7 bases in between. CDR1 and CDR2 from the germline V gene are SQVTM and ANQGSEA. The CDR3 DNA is TGCAGCGTTGAACGAGTTATGAACACTGAAGCTTTCTTT. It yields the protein CSVERVMNTEAFF.

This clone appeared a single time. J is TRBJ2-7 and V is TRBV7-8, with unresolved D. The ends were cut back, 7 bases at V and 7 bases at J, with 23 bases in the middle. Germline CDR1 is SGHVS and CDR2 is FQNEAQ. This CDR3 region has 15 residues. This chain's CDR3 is CASTLASGISTEQYF. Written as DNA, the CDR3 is TGTGCCAGCACTCTTGCATCGGGTATATCTACGGAGCAGTACTTC.

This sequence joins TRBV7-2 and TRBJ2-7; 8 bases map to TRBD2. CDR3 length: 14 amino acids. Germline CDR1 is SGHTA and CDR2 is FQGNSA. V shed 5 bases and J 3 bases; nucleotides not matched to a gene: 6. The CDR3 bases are TGTGCCAGCAGCAGGCCGGGACTAGTCTACGAGCAGTACTTC. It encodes CASSRPGLVYEQYF.

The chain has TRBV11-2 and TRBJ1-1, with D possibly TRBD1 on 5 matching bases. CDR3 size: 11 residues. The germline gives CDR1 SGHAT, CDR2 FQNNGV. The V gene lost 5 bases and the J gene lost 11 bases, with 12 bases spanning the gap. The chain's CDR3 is CASSPGHGAFF. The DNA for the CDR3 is TGTGCCAGCAGCCCAGGGCACGGGGCTTTCTTT.

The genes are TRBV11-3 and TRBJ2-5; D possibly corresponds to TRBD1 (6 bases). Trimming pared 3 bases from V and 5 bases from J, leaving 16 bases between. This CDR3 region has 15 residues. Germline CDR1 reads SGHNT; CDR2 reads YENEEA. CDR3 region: CASSFLPQGTETQYF. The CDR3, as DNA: TGTGCCAGCAGCTTTTTGCCGCAGGGGACGGAGACCCAGTACTTC.

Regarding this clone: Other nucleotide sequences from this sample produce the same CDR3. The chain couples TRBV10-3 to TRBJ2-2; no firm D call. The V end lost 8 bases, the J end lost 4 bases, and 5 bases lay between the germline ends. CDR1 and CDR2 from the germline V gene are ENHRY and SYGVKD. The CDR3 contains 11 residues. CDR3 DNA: TGTGCCATCCGCGGCACCGGGGAGCTGTTTTTT. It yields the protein CAIRGTGELFF.

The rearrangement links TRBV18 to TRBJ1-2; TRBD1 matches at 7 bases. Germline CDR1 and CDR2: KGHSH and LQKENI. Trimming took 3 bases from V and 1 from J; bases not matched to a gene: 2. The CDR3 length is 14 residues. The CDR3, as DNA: TGTGCCAGCTCACCGGGACAGAATAACTATGGCTACACCTTC. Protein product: CASSPGQNNYGYTF.

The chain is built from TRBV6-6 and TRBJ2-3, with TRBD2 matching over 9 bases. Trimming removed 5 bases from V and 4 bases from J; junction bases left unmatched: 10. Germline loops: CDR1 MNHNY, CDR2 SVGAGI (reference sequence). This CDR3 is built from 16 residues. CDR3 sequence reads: CASSRISGSGPDTQYF. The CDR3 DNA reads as TGTGCCAGCAGTCGAATTAGCGGGAGCGGTCCAGATACGCAGTATTTT.

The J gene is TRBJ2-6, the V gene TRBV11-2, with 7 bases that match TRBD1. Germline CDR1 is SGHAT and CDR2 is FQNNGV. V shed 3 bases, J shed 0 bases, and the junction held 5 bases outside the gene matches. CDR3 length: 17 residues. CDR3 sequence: CASSFTGAYSGANVLTF. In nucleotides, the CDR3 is TGTGCCAGCAGCTTTACAGGGGCATACTCTGGGGCCAACGTCCTGACTTTC.

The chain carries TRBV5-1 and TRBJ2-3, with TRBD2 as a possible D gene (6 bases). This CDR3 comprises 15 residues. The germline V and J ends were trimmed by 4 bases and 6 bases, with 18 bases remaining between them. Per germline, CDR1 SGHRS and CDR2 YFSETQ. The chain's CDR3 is CASSLETGERDTQYF. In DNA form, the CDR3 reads TGCGCCAGCAGCCTCGAGACGGGGGAGAGGGATACGCAGTATTTT.

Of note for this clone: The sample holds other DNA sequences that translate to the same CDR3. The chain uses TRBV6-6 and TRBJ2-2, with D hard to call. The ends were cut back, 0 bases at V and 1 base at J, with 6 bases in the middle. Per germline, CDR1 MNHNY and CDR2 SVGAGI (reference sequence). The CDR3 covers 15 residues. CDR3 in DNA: TGTGCCAGCAGTTACTCTGGCCAGAACACCGGGGAGCTGTTTTTT. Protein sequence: CASSYSGQNTGELFF.

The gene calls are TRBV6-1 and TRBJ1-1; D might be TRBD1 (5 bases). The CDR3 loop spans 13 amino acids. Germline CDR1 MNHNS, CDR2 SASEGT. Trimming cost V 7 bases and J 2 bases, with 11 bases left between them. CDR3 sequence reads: CASTLTANTEAFF. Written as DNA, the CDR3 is TGTGCCAGCACTTTGACAGCTAACACTGAAGCTTTCTTT.

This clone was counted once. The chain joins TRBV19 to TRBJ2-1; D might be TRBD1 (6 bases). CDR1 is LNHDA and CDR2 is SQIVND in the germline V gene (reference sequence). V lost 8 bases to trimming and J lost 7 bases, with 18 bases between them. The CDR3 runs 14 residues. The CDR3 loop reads CASGTPTARNEQFF. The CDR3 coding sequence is TGTGCCAGTGGGACACCGACGGCGAGGAATGAGCAGTTCTTC.

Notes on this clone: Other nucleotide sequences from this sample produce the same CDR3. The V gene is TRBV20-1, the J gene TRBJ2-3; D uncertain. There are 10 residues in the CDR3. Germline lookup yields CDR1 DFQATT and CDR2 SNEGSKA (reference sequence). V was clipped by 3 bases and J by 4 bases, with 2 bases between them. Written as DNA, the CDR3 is TGCAGTGCTAGTCCAGATACGCAGTATTTT. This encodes CSASPDTQYF.

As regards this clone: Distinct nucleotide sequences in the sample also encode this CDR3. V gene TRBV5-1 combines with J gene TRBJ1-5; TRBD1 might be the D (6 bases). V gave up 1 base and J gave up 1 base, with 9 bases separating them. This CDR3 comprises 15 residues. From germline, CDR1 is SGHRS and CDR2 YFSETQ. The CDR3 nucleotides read TGCGCCAGCAGCTTGACAGGGATGAGCAATCAGCCCCAGCATTTT. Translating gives CASSLTGMSNQPQHF.

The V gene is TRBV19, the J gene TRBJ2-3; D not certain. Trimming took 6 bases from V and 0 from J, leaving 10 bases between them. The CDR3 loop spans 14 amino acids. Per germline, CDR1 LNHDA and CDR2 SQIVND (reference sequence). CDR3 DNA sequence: TGTGCCAGTAGAAAACAGCTTAGCACAGATACGCAGTATTTT. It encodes CASRKQLSTDTQYF.

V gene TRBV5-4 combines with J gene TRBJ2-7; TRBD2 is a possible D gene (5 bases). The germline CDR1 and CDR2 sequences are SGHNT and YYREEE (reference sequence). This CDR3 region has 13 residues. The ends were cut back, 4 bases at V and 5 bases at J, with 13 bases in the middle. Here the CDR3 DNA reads TGTGCCAGCAGCGTCGGAGGAAAGGACGAGCAGTACTTC. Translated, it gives CASSVGGKDEQYF.

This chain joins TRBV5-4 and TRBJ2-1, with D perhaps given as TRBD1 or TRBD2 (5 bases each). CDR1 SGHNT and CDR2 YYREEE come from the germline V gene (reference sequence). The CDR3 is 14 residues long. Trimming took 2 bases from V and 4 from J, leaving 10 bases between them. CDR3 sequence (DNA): TGTGCCAGCAGCTTCGGTTGGGGGTACAATGAGCAGTTCTTC. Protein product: CASSFGWGYNEQFF.

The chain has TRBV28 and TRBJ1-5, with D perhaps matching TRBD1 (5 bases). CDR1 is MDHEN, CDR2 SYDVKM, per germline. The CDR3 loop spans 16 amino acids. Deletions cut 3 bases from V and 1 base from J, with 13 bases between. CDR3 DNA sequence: TGTGCCAGCAGTTTTGGGGGGATCGTGAGCAATCAGCCCCAGCATTTT. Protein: CASSFGGIVSNQPQHF.

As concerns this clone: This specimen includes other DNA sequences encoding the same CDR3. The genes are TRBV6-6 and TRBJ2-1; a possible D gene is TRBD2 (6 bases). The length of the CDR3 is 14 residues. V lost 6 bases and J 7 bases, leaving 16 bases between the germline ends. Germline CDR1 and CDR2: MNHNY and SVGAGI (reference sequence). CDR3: CASSRLGSRNEQFF. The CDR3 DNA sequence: TGTGCCAGCAGCAGACTAGGATCCAGGAATGAGCAGTTCTTC.

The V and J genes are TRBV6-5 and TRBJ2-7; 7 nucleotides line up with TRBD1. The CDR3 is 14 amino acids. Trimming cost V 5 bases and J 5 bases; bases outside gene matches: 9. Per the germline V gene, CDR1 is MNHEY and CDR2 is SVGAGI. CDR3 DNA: TGTGCCAGCAGTCGCTTGGACAGGCAGAACGAGCAGTACTTC. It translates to CASSRLDRQNEQYF.

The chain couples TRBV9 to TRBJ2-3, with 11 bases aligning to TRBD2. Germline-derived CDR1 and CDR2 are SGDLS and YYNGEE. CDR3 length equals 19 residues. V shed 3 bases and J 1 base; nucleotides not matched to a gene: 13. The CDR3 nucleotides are TGTGCCAGCAGCGCCCAGACTAGCGGGGTCCTAGCAGGCACAGATACGCAGTATTTT. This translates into CASSAQTSGVLAGTDTQYF. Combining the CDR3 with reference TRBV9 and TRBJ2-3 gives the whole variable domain DSGVTQTPKHLITATGQRVTLRCSPRSGDLSVYWYQQSLDQGLQFLIQYYNGEERAKGNILERFSAQQFPDLHSELNLSSLELGDSALYFCASSAQTSGVLAGTDTQYFGPGTRLTVL.